These 16 T cell receptor beta chains originate from one sample sequenced in a study of cytomegalovirus exposure and HLA in healthy donors. PCR used 60 Vbeta primers and 13 Jbeta primers. Generated by immunoSEQ multiplex PCR, the TCRdb table keeps only in-frame clones and is missing some. The top ten clones hold 1.5% to 2% of a sample with around 200,000 clones, about 79% of them seen once. The specimen was PBMCs. The receptors here all came from a male donor in good health and CMV-seronegative.

This clone was recorded once. The V call is TRBV4-3, the J call TRBJ1-2; the match to TRBD1 covers 8 bases. This CDR3 has 14 amino acids. Germline V gene data show CDR1 as LGHNA and CDR2 as YSLEER. Germline trimming cut 4 bases from V and 3 bases from J; bases unmatched to any gene: 4. This CDR3 reads CASSPEQGDYGYTF. CDR3 coding DNA: TGCGCCAGCAGCCCAGAACAGGGGGACTATGGCTACACCTTC.

The V gene is TRBV4-3, the J gene TRBJ1-2; tentatively, D is TRBD1 (6 bases). With 4 bases removed from V and 2 bases from J, the gap between germline ends came to 17 bases. The CDR3 runs to 16 residues. In germline, CDR1 is LGHNA, CDR2 YSLEER. Here the CDR3 reads CASSPGPGVGNYGYTF. CDR3 in DNA: TGCGCCAGCAGCCCGGGGCCAGGGGTGGGAAACTATGGCTACACCTTC.

The chain carries TRBV6-6 and TRBJ1-1; tentative D call: TRBD1 (5 bases). The germline V gene has CDR1 MNHNY and CDR2 SVGAGI (reference sequence). CDR3 length: 16 amino acids. V was trimmed by 2 bases and J by 1 base, leaving 14 bases between them. In nucleotides, the CDR3 is TGTGCCAGCAGTTACCCCGGGGACTCCCCGAACACTGAAGCTTTCTTT. Translating it yields CASSYPGDSPNTEAFF.

The chain couples TRBV5-6 to TRBJ2-1; 10 bases agree with TRBD2. CDR1 SGHDT and CDR2 YYEEEE come from the germline V gene. The CDR3 runs to 15 residues. Trimming removed 4 bases from V and 2 bases from J; junction bases left unmatched: 3. This chain's CDR3 is CASSRSGGTYNEQFF. The DNA of the CDR3 is TGTGCCAGCAGCCGTAGCGGGGGGACCTACAATGAGCAGTTCTTC.

In its sample, this clone was seen a few times. The J gene is TRBJ1-2, the V gene TRBV10-1; no clear D. V gave up 4 bases and J gave up 1 base, with 7 bases separating them. Germline values: CDR1 WNHNN, CDR2 SYGVQD (reference sequence). This CDR3 region has 13 residues. CDR3 DNA: TGCGCCAGCAGTGGAGGTATTAACTATGGCTACACCTTC. This gives the protein CASSGGINYGYTF.

V usage is TRBV6-5 and J usage is TRBJ2-7; 9 positions agree with TRBD2. Trimming cost V 6 bases and J 7 bases; bases outside gene matches: 13. Germline V gene lookup returns CDR1 MNHEY and CDR2 SVGAGI. CDR3 length equals 15 residues. CDR3: CASRLLAGGPKEQYF. The DNA of the CDR3 is TGTGCCAGCAGACTCTTGGCGGGAGGGCCGAAGGAGCAGTACTTC.

This chain links TRBV5-6 with TRBJ2-5; 10 nucleotides align to TRBD2. The germline gives CDR1 SGHDT, CDR2 YYEEEE. Germline trimming cut 4 bases from V and 5 bases from J; bases unmatched to any gene: 5. The CDR3 contains 14 residues. The CDR3 sequence: CASSTSGASETQYF. For the CDR3, the DNA is TGTGCCAGCAGCACTAGCGGGGCGAGCGAGACCCAGTACTTC.

V gene TRBV11-2 combines with J gene TRBJ2-5, with TRBD2 matching over 10 bases. The CDR3 is made up of 16 amino acids. CDR1 is SGHAT, CDR2 FQNNGV, per germline. Trimming at V came to 6 bases and at J to 2 bases, leaving 9 bases not matched to a gene. In DNA, the CDR3 is TGTGCCAGCAGACAACAAGCGGGGGGGCTTCAAGAGACCCAGTACTTC. This sequence encodes CASRQQAGGLQETQYF.

The chain has TRBV5-1 and TRBJ1-3; 8 nucleotides align to TRBD1. Trimming removed 4 bases from V and 4 bases from J; junction bases left unmatched: 4. Germline V gene data show CDR1 as SGHRS and CDR2 as YFSETQ. The CDR3 totals 14 residues. In DNA form, the CDR3 reads TGCGCCAGCAGCCAGGGGGCGAGGGGAAACACCATATATTTT. Protein product: CASSQGARGNTIYF. The full variable domain, in which reference TRBV5-1 and TRBJ1-3 provide the parts outside the CDR3, is KAGVTQTPRYLIKTRGQQVTLSCSPISGHRSVSWYQQTPGQGLQFLFEYFSETQRNKGNFPGRFSGRQFSNSRSEMNVSTLELGDSALYLCASSQGARGNTIYFGEGSWLTVV.

V is TRBV9 and J is TRBJ2-2; 7 positions agree with TRBD1. This CDR3 spans 19 amino acids. Germline V CDR1 and CDR2: SGDLS, YYNGEE. J was trimmed by 1 base and V by 4 bases; bases with no gene match: 16. CDR3 region: CASSPGAGGRGKNTGELFF. The CDR3 DNA is TGTGCCAGCAGCCCAGGAGCAGGGGGAAGAGGAAAGAACACCGGGGAGCTGTTTTTT.

V usage is TRBV9 and J usage is TRBJ2-3, with TRBD1 matching 12 bases. V lost 1 base, J lost 9 bases, and 15 bases stayed unmatched. Germline lookup yields CDR1 SGDLS and CDR2 YYNGEE. The CDR3 runs 18 residues. In DNA form, the CDR3 reads TGTGCCAGCAGCGTAAACCCTCCGGGACAGGGGGCGATTACGACGCAGTATTTT. It translates to CASSVNPPGQGAITTQYF. Filled out from reference TRBV9 and TRBJ2-3, the complete variable domain reads DSGVTQTPKHLITATGQRVTLRCSPRSGDLSVYWYQQSLDQGLQFLIQYYNGEERAKGNILERFSAQQFPDLHSELNLSSLELGDSALYFCASSVNPPGQGAITTQYFGPGTRLTVL.

V is TRBV29-1 and J is TRBJ1-1; D not certain. Between the trimmed V and J ends, which lost 3 bases and 2 bases, there was a span of 13 bases. This CDR3 comprises 14 residues. The germline V gene has CDR1 SQVTM and CDR2 ANQGSEA. The CDR3 nucleotides read TGCAGCGTTGAGGTCCGCGGCAGCAACACTGAAGCTTTCTTT. Its protein product is CSVEVRGSNTEAFF.

The V and J genes are TRBV7-8 and TRBJ2-1; D is undetermined. Per the germline V gene, CDR1 is SGHVS and CDR2 is FQNEAQ. This CDR3 region has 16 residues. With 6 bases removed from V and 4 bases from J, the gap between germline ends came to 19 bases. The CDR3 reads CASRSRGDRLYNEQFF. In DNA, the CDR3 is TGTGCCAGCAGATCAAGAGGAGACCGCCTATACAATGAGCAGTTCTTC.

The J gene is TRBJ1-5, the V gene TRBV2, with unresolved D. Looked up from germline, CDR1 is SNHLY and CDR2 is FYNNEI. The CDR3 extends over 14 amino acids. V lost 0 bases and J lost 5, with 8 bases in between. The CDR3 spells CASSEAFGDQPQHF. For the CDR3, the DNA is TGTGCCAGCAGTGAAGCTTTCGGGGATCAGCCCCAGCATTTT.

The chain links TRBV4-1 to TRBJ1-1, with no clear D. V shed 0 bases and J shed 0 bases, with 8 bases lying between them. CDR3 size: 15 residues. Looked up from germline, CDR1 is MGHRA and CDR2 is YSYEKL. The chain's CDR3 is CASSQEPGLNTEAFF. CDR3 nucleotides: TGCGCCAGCAGCCAAGAACCAGGATTGAACACTGAAGCTTTCTTT.

The rearrangement links TRBV27 to TRBJ1-2; 8 positions match TRBD1. The junction had 20 bases not matched to a gene; V was cut back by 6 bases and J by 5 bases. The length of the CDR3 is 18 residues. In germline, CDR1 is MNHEY, CDR2 SMNVEV (reference sequence). This chain's CDR3 is CASRRETPGGVFGYGYTF. DNA for the CDR3: TGTGCCAGCAGGCGGGAAACGCCAGGGGGCGTATTTGGTTATGGCTACACCTTC.